The present entry profiles one T cell receptor (beta chain) with its context. The data were taken from a study of T cells in Graves' hyperthyroidism and ophthalmopathy. TCR beta CDR3 sequences were amplified from RNA transcripts. RT-PCR in the first round (using the HTBI primer set) targeted the TCR CDR3. TCRdb re-analysed the multiplex PCR reads in MiXCR, keeping a single row per CDR3 protein. Of hundreds of thousands of distinct CDR3 sequences listed, approximately 15% are singletons. The receptor's source is a woman in her thirties or forties with Graves' ophthalmopathy. The sequenced sample was blood.

The chain's CDR3 is CASSDSGRAYEKLFF. CDR3 in DNA: TGTGCCAGCAGCGATTCGGGCAGGGCCTATGAAAAACTGTTTTTT. The rearrangement uses TRBV6-1 and TRBJ1-4, with D possibly TRBD1 on 5 matching bases. Germline V lookup: CDR1 MNHNS, CDR2 SASEGT. CDR3 length equals 15 residues. V was pared by 6 bases and J by 6 bases, with 17 bases between.